The 24 T cell receptor beta chains reported below all come from one sample, sequenced in a study of blood T cells in healthy people across ages. A second about 6 to 11 cycle PCR used barcoded and J-beta primers. Using its own MiXCR run on the 5' RACE reads, TCRdb lists one record per CDR3 protein. Of roughly 800,000 distinct CDR3 sequences listed, 20% to 30% were seen once; the top ten hold more than 8%. This sample was also put to use in a study of T cells of mothers and their children.

The sample taken for sequencing was blood. These receptors all stem from a boy younger than 18 in good health.

The DNA for the CDR3 is TGTGCCAGCATAAGGATACAAGAGACCCAGTACTTC. It codes for CASIRIQETQYF. The chain couples TRBV2 to TRBJ2-5; D is undetermined. This CDR3 region has 12 residues. Germline V gene lookup returns CDR1 SNHLY and CDR2 FYNNEI. V lost 7 bases to trimming and J lost 2 bases, with 8 bases between them.

The rearrangement links TRBV21-1 to TRBJ2-7; TRBD2, the D gene given by the table, was not confirmed from the DNA. TRBV21-1 is classified as a pseudogene. The CDR3 length is 14 residues. The CDR3 protein is CASSRTSESYEQYF. CDR3 sequence (DNA): TGTGCCAGCAGCAGAACTAGCGAGAGTTACGAGCAGTACTTC.

V is TRBV4-1 and J is TRBJ2-5; 13 nucleotides line up with TRBD2. Trimming at V came to 11 bases and at J to 0 bases, leaving 12 bases not matched to a gene. This CDR3 is built from 17 residues. The germline V gene has CDR1 MGHRA and CDR2 YSYEKL. CDR3 DNA: TGCGCCTCCGGTTGGGGACTAGCGGGACGAGACCAAGAGACCCAGTACTTC. This codes for CASGWGLAGRDQETQYF.

The chain joins TRBV29-1 to TRBJ1-1; D remains ambiguous. CDR3 length: 11 amino acids. The V end lost 6 bases, the J end lost 7 bases, and 12 bases lay between the germline ends. Germline CDR1 and CDR2: SQVTM and ANQGSEA. The CDR3 bases are TGCAGCGTAGCTGCAACTTATGAAGCTTTCTTT. Its translation is CSVAATYEAFF.

This clonotype was detected a few times. The J gene is TRBJ2-1, the V gene TRBV4-1; 7 bases fit TRBD1. Gene TRBJ2-5 matches the end of the DNA better, so the J call may be wrong. The CDR3 runs 14 residues. The V gene's germline CDR1 is MGHRA and CDR2 YSYEKL. The CDR3 loop is CASSPGQFRETQYF. CDR3 bases: TGCGCCAGCAGCCCGGGACAGTTCAGGGAGACCCAGTACTTC.

This chain links TRBV11-2 with TRBJ1-2; a weak D match, TRBD1 (6 bases). The ends were cut back, 5 bases at V and 1 base at J, with 17 bases in the middle. This CDR3 comprises 16 residues. The germline CDR1 and CDR2 sequences are SGHAT and FQNNGV. Written as DNA, the CDR3 is TGTGCCAGCAGCACAGTCCCAGGACAGTATAACTATGGCTACACCTTC. Protein sequence: CASSTVPGQYNYGYTF. The whole variable domain, remainder taken from reference TRBV11-2 and TRBJ1-2, is EAGVAQSPRYKIIEKRQSVAFWCNPISGHATLYWYQQILGQGPKLLIQFQNNGVVDDSQLPKDRFSAERLKGVDSTLKIQPAKLEDSAVYLCASSTVPGQYNYGYTFGSGTRLTVV.

With respect to this clonotype: One junction end does not reproduce the germline sequence, and a read error may be involved. The chain has TRBV20-1 and TRBJ1-2, with TRBD1 as a possible D gene (5 bases). In germline, CDR1 is DFQATT, CDR2 SNEGSKA (reference sequence). The CDR3 covers 15 residues. The CDR3 loop reads CSASSAGTATHYLNF. The CDR3 DNA is TGCAGTGCTAGTTCTGCCGGGACCGCGACCCATTACCTCAACTTC.

The V and J genes are TRBV6-2 or TRBV6-3 and TRBJ2-7; no reliable D call. The J call is in doubt because the DNA end fits TRBJ2-1 better. This CDR3 contains 12 residues. Germline V gene data show CDR1 as MNHEY and CDR2 as SVGEGT. CDR3 sequence: CASSYSAYEQFF. The CDR3, as DNA: TGTGCCAGCAGTTACTCGGCGTATGAGCAGTTCTTC.

Of note for this clonotype: Germline is not matched at one junction end, which may reflect a read error. The J gene is TRBJ1-2, the V gene TRBV15; the D gene is possibly TRBD1 (6 bases). Germline assignment: CDR1 LNHNV and CDR2 YYDKDF (reference sequence). CDR3 length: 16 amino acids. CDR3 sequence: CAASTRTGPQRGGYTF. In nucleotides, the CDR3 is TGTGCCGCCAGCACCAGAACCGGGCCCCAAAGGGGGGGCTACACCTTC.

As regards this clonotype: It is likely a read error, because the conserved phenylalanine at the end of the CDR3 is missing. The V gene is TRBV28, the J gene TRBJ1-1; D uncertain. Germline V gene data show CDR1 as MDHEN and CDR2 as SYDVKM. V lost 2 bases to trimming and J lost 1 base, with 2 bases between them. This CDR3 spans 12 amino acids. The CDR3 loop reads CASSLTNTEAFS. The CDR3 coding sequence is TGTGCCAGCAGTTTAACGAACACTGAAGCTTTCTCT.

This clonotype occurred a few times. The chain couples TRBV2 to TRBJ2-3; D gene ambiguous. This CDR3 region has 14 residues. Germline-derived CDR1 and CDR2 are SNHLY and FYNNEI. Between the trimmed V and J ends, which lost 6 bases and 6 bases, there was a span of 16 bases. The CDR3 bases are TGTGCCAGCAGGAAGACCTTGAAGGAGGATACGCAGTATTTT. Translated, it gives CASRKTLKEDTQYF. The complete variable domain, with remaining parts taken from reference TRBV2 and TRBJ2-3, reads EPEVTQTPSHQVTQMGQEVILRCVPISNHLYFYWYRQILGQKVEFLVSFYNNEISEKSEIFDDQFSVERPDGSNFTLKIRSTKLEDSAMYFCASRKTLKEDTQYFGPGTRLTVL.

This clonotype was detected ten times or more. This chain uses TRBV2 with TRBJ2-5; D perhaps matches TRBD2 (5 bases). In germline, CDR1 is SNHLY, CDR2 FYNNEI. V lost 6 bases and J 1 base, leaving 6 bases between the germline ends. This CDR3 is 12 amino acids long. This CDR3 is CASRDSQETQYF. The CDR3 region has the DNA TGTGCCAGCAGGGACTCCCAAGAGACCCAGTACTTC.

The sample holds a few counts of this clonotype. The chain uses TRBV4-2 and TRBJ1-4; TRBD1 agrees at 12 bases. Germline lookup yields CDR1 LGHNA and CDR2 YNFKEQ. The V segment lost 4 bases and the J segment 8 bases; nucleotides outside the gene matches: 5. The CDR3 length is 15 residues. The CDR3 nucleotides are TGTGCCAGCAGCCCCCGGGACAGGGGGCAAGAAAAACTGTTTTTT. Translated: CASSPRDRGQEKLFF.

This clonotype came up a few times. The chain combines TRBV28 with TRBJ2-5; 9 nucleotides match TRBD1. The J call may be in error: the DNA end matches TRBJ2-7 better. This CDR3 has 13 amino acids. Germline-derived CDR1 and CDR2 are MDHEN and SYDVKM. The CDR3 sequence: CASWDRASYEQYF. CDR3 coding DNA: TGTGCCAGCTGGGACAGGGCTTCCTACGAGCAGTACTTC.

This clonotype was counted at least ten times. The V and J genes are TRBV5-1 and TRBJ2-3; 9 nucleotides match TRBD2. CDR3 size: 16 residues. CDR1 and CDR2 from the germline V gene are SGHRS and YFSETQ. V dropped 0 bases and J dropped 4; count of bases not matched to a gene: 6. In DNA form, the CDR3 reads TGCGCCAGCAGCTTGGCCTCGCGGGAGGGCGCAGATACGCAGTATTTT. It codes for CASSLASREGADTQYF. Together with reference TRBV5-1 and TRBJ2-3, the CDR3 gives the full variable domain: KAGVTQTPRYLIKTRGQQVTLSCSPISGHRSVSWYQQTPGQGLQFLFEYFSETQRNKGNFPGRFSGRQFSNSRSEMNVSTLELGDSALYLCASSLASREGADTQYFGPGTRLTVL.

This clonotype has just a few counts. The V call is TRBV27, the J call TRBJ1-2, with D unclear. The CDR3 runs 13 residues. Trimming stripped 5 bases from V and 5 bases from J, with 12 bases between. Germline CDR1 and CDR2: MNHEY and SMNVEV (reference sequence). The CDR3 coding sequence is TGTGCCAGCAGTGAAGGGATGAGATATGGCTACACCTTC. This codes for CASSEGMRYGYTF.

The rearrangement joins TRBV7-3 to TRBJ2-1, with 7 bases fitting TRBD1. Trimming at V came to 2 bases and at J to 3 bases, leaving 4 bases not matched to a gene. The CDR3 runs to 15 residues. Germline-derived CDR1 and CDR2 are SGHTA and FQGTGA. DNA for the CDR3: TGTGCCAGCAGCTTAGGGCAGGGGGACTACAATGAGCAGTTCTTC. Its translation: CASSLGQGDYNEQFF.

This chain uses TRBV5-1 with TRBJ2-2; D remains unclear. This CDR3 has 14 residues. Trimming stripped 0 bases from V and 1 base from J, with 4 bases between. From germline, CDR1 is SGHRS and CDR2 YFSETQ. The CDR3 here is CASSLEGNTGELFF. CDR3 coding DNA: TGCGCCAGCAGCTTGGAAGGGAACACCGGGGAGCTGTTTTTT. The variable domain in full, completed from reference TRBV5-1 and TRBJ2-2, reads KAGVTQTPRYLIKTRGQQVTLSCSPISGHRSVSWYQQTPGQGLQFLFEYFSETQRNKGNFPGRFSGRQFSNSRSEMNVSTLELGDSALYLCASSLEGNTGELFFGEGSRLTVL.

This clonotype was picked up a small number of times. J is TRBJ1-6 and V is TRBV27, with D perhaps matching TRBD1 (5 bases). This CDR3 has 16 residues. The V end lost 2 bases, the J end lost 10 bases, and 18 bases lay between the germline ends. Germline V gene sequence: CDR1 MNHEY, CDR2 SMNVEV (reference sequence). CDR3 in amino acids: CASSLGGWVVGSPLHF. As DNA, the CDR3 is TGTGCCAGCAGTTTAGGGGGGTGGGTTGTAGGCTCACCCCTCCACTTT.

V usage is TRBV5-1 and J usage is TRBJ2-5, with D tentatively TRBD1 or TRBD2 (6 bases each). The DNA end lines up better with TRBJ2-1; the J call may be wrong. CDR3 length: 16 amino acids. Per the germline V gene, CDR1 is SGHRS and CDR2 is YFSETQ. CDR3 protein: CASSLRGAKDFNEQFF. The CDR3 DNA follows: TGCGCCAGCAGCTTGAGGGGGGCCAAAGATTTCAATGAGCAGTTCTTC.

This clonotype was found a few times. This chain joins TRBV29-1 and TRBJ1-2, with TRBD1 matching 8 bases. Germline lookup yields CDR1 SQVTM and CDR2 ANQGSEA. The CDR3 contains 13 residues. V dropped 5 bases and J dropped 6; count of bases not matched to a gene: 8. The CDR3: CSVTSTGVDGYTF. The CDR3 DNA reads as TGCAGCGTTACTTCGACAGGGGTCGATGGCTACACCTTC.

This clonotype was found a few times. The chain combines TRBV27 with TRBJ2-5, with D perhaps TRBD2 (6 bases). This CDR3 is built from 15 residues. CDR1 is MNHEY and CDR2 is SMNVEV in the germline V gene (reference sequence). V lost 6 bases and J lost 5, with 19 bases in between. CDR3: CASSLAGLPRETQYF. DNA of the CDR3: TGTGCCAGCAGCCTTGCGGGACTGCCTAGGGAGACCCAGTACTTC.

This clonotype has more than one count but fewer than ten. The rearrangement joins TRBV18 to TRBJ1-1, with 9 bases lining up with TRBD1. V lost 4 bases and J lost 8; bases outside the gene matches: 14. The CDR3 totals 16 residues. CDR1 and CDR2 (germline): KGHSH, LQKENI. The CDR3 loop is CASSQRGTGLALEAFF. For the CDR3, the DNA is TGTGCCAGCTCACAACGCGGGACAGGGTTGGCGTTAGAAGCTTTCTTT. The complete variable domain, with remaining parts taken from reference TRBV18 and TRBJ1-1, reads NAGVMQNPRHLVRRRGQEARLRCSPMKGHSHVYWYRQLPEEGLKFMVYLQKENIIDESGMPKERFSAEFPKEGPSILRIQQVVRGDSAAYFCASSQRGTGLALEAFFGQGTRLTVV.

This clonotype has more than one count but fewer than ten. The gene calls are TRBV4-1 and TRBJ2-5; 11 bases are shared with TRBD1. The J call is uncertain, as TRBJ2-1 better fits the DNA end. Germline CDR1 and CDR2: MGHRA and YSYEKL. CDR3 length equals 15 residues. CDR3 in DNA: TGCGCCAGCAGCCAAGCCGGGACAGGGGGAACTGAGCAGTTCTTC. This gives the protein CASSQAGTGGTEQFF.